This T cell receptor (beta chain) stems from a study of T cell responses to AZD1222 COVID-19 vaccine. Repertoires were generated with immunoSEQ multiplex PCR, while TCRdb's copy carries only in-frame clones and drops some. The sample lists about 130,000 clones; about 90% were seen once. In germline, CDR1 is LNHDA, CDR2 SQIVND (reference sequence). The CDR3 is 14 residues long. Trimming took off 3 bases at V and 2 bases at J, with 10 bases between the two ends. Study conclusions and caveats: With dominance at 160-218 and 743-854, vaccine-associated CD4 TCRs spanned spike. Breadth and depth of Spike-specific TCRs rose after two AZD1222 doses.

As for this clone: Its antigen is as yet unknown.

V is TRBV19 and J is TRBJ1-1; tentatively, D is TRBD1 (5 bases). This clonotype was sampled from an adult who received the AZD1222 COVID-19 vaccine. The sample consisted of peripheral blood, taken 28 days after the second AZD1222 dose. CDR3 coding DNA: TGTGCCAGTAGTATCGGCAGGGCTAACACTGAAGCTTTCTTT. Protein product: CASSIGRANTEAFF.